Listed here is a single TCR beta chain. Its specificity is not known. This sample stems from a study of shared clonotypes between healthy human individuals. Overall study results and limits: Around 5% was the fraction of naive CD4 clonotypes found shared across a handful of donors. Collection of samples was limited to blood; tissue repertoires likely differ.

V lost 6 bases, J lost 2 bases, and 10 bases stayed unmatched. Per germline, CDR1 MNHEY and CDR2 SMNVEV (reference sequence). This CDR3 is 17 amino acids long. Every immunoSEQ plate was one replicate of a subset's evenly spread DNA. The protocol was immunoSEQ multiplex PCR, while the TCRdb copy is restricted to in-frame clones and leaves out a portion. Here the sample spans 2,500,000 or so clones, around 94% being singletons. The genes are TRBV27 and TRBJ2-7; 13 bases map to TRBD2. Sequencing was carried out using naive CD4+ T cells sorted from blood. Indicated subset: CD45RA+ positively selected. This clonotype was sampled from a man aged 18 to 29 in good health. In nucleotides, the CDR3 is TGTGCCAGCAGCCAATACCCTGGACTAGCGGGAGCCTACGAGCAGTACTTC. Translated, it gives CASSQYPGLAGAYEQYF.